The present T cell receptor (beta chain) was sequenced within a study of regulatory T cells. General study points: Patient repertoires had restricted TRB V-J pairs and skewed V and J usage, most in Tregs. Patient CD8+ T cells trended toward lower Shannon entropy than controls.

Of note for this clone: The antigen is undetermined.

The CDR3 loop spans 12 amino acids. V lost 5 bases, J lost 5 bases, and 10 bases lay in between. Germline V gene data show CDR1 as MDHEN and CDR2 as SYDVKM. The primer mix had 52 TRBV and 13 TRBJ primers. Assay used: immunoSEQ multiplex PCR; TCRdb lists only in-frame clones, some missing. Among about 5,900 clones, 84% were seen once, and the ten largest hold about 31%. A couple of CD3G-deficient patients had more severe autoimmunity; all had some. At testing, patients were 2 to 39 years old, with reduced naive and increased memory T-cell proportions. This receptor was identified in a child under 18 with CD3G deficiency. The sample taken for sequencing was CD8+ T cells sorted from blood. V usage is TRBV28 and J usage is TRBJ2-7; perhaps TRBD1 as D (6 bases). The CDR3 region is CASSLQGNEQYF. DNA for the CDR3: TGTGCCAGCAGTCTACAGGGCAACGAGCAGTACTTC.